This T cell receptor (beta chain) was captured by sequencing in a study of metastatic and nonmetastatic thyroid tumors. Each patient came to thyroid surgery without any prior treatment (of any kind). Germline assignment: CDR1 LGHDT and CDR2 YNNKEL (reference sequence). The CDR3 extends over 17 amino acids. Trimming at V came to 4 bases and at J to 2 bases, leaving 11 bases not matched to a gene. TCRdb re-called the PCR reads through MiXCR. The sample has some 23,000 clones, 25% to 30% seen once. This clone was found many times. V is TRBV3-1 and J is TRBJ2-5, with 9 bases identical to TRBD2. The sequenced sample was tumor tissue. This clonotype was sampled from a female donor with papillary thyroid cancer or a benign thyroid nodule (not recorded which). Some clones in this sample may be carry-over from other donors' samples. DNA of the CDR3: TGTGCCAGCAGCCGAACCGGGAGCGGGGGGCTTCAAGAGACCCAGTACTTC. The encoded protein is CASSRTGSGGLQETQYF.